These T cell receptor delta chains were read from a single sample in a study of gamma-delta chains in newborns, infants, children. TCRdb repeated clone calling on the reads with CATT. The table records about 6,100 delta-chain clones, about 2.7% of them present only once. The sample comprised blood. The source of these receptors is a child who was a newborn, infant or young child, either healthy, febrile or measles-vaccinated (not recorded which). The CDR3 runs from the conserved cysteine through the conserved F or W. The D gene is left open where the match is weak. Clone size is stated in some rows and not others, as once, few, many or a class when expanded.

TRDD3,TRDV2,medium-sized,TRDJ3,TGTGCCTGTGACACTGTACTGGGGGATACGCGAAGGTCCTGGGACACCCGACAGATGTTTTTC,CACDTVLGDTRRSWDTRQMFF
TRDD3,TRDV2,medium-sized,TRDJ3,TGTGCCTGTGACGGGGGATACGCGAGCTCCTGGGACACCCGACAGATGTTTTTC,CACDGGYASSWDTRQMFF
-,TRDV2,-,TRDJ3,TGTGCCTGTGACCATATTGGGGGCCCTAGCTCCTGGGACACCCGACAGATGTTTTTC,CACDHIGGPSSWDTRQMFF
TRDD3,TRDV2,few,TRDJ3,TGTGCCTGTGACAGCGTACGTGGTACTGGGGGAGCCTCCTGGGACACCCGACAGATGTTTTTC,CACDSVRGTGGASWDTRQMFF
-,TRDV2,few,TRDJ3,TGTGCCTGTGACATCGCGGGACTGTACTCCTGGGACACCCGACAGATGTTTTTC,CACDIAGLYSWDTRQMFF
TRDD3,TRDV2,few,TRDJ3,TGTGCCAGTGACGTGCTCTACTGGGGACTTAGCTCCTGGGACACCCGACAGATGTTTTTC,CASDVLYWGLSSWDTRQMFF
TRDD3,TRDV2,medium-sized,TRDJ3,TGTGCCTGTGACGAAACTGGGGGTCTCAGCTCCTGGGACACCCGACAGATGTTTTTC,CACDETGGLSSWDTRQMFF
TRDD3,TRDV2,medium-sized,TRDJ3,TGTGCCTGTGACACCTTACTGGGGGATTTCTGGGACACCCGACAGATGTTTTTC,CACDTLLGDFWDTRQMFF
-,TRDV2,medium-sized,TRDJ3,TGTGCCTGTGACAGCTGGTCCTCCTGGGACACCCGACAGATGTTTTTC,CACDSWSSWDTRQMFF
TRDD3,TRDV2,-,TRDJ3,TGTGCCTGTGACAATTCGTACTGGGGGAGCTCCTGGGACACCCGACAGATGTTTTTC,CACDNSYWGSSWDTRQMFF
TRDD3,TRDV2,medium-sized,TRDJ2,TGTGCCTGTGACCCGATACTGGGGGATACGCGTCCAGGTACAGCACAACTCTTCTTT,CACDPILGDTRPGTAQLFF
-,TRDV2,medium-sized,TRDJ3,TGTGCCTGTGACAGTACTGGGAGCTCCTGGGACACCCGACAGATGTTTTTC,CACDSTGSSWDTRQMFF
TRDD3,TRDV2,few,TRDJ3,TGTGCCTGTGACACCGTACTGGGGGATACGGACGCCTGGGACACCCGACAGATGTTTTTC,CACDTVLGDTDAWDTRQMFF
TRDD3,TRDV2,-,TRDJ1,TGTGCCTGTGACACCTGGGGGATACGCGAGAACACCGATAAACTCATCTTT,CACDTWGIRENTDKLIF
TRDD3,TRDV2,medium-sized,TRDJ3,TGTGCCTGTGACACCTTGGGGGATAGCTCCTGGGACACCCGACAGATGTTTTTC,CACDTLGDSSWDTRQMFF
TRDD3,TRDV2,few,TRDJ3,TGTGCCTGTGACGAAACTCTGGGGGCCGCCGGTCGCTCCTGGGACACCCGACAGATGTTTTTC,CACDETLGAAGRSWDTRQMFF
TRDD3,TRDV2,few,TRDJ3,TGTGCCTGCGACACCGTCGGGATACGCTCCTCCTGGGACACCCGACAGATGTTTTTC,CACDTVGIRSSWDTRQMFF
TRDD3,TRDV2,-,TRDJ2,TGTGCCTGTGGCCCCCTGCTGGGGGATACGCGGGAAGCTTTGACAGCACAACTCTTCTTT,CACGPLLGDTREALTAQLFF
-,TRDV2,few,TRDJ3,TGTGCCTGTGACATACTGGAGGGCTCCTGGGACACCCGACAGATGTTTTTC,CACDILEGSWDTRQMFF
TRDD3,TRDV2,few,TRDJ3,TGTGCCTGTGACACCGTACTGGGGGAAAACTCCTGGGACACCCGACAGATGTTTTTC,CACDTVLGENSWDTRQMFF
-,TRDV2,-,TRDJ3,TGTGCCTGTGACACCGTGGGGACTCGCTCCTGGGACACCCGACAGATGTTTTTC,CACDTVGTRSWDTRQMFF
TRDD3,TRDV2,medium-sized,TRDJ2,TGTGCCTGTGACACCTGGGGGACTTTGACAGCACAACTCTTCTTT,CACDTWGTLTAQLFF
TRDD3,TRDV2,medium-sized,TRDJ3,TGTGCCTGTGACACGGTACTGGGGGCCTGGGACACCCGACAGATGTTTTTC,CACDTVLGAWDTRQMFF
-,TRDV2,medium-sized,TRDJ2,TGTGCCTGTGACTGGGGGACAGCACAACTCTTCTTT,CACDWGTAQLFF
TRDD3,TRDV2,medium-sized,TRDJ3,TGTGCCTGTGACACTGGGGGATACGCCCCTAATTCCTGGGACACCCGACAGATGTTTTTC,CACDTGGYAPNSWDTRQMFF
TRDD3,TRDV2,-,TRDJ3,TGTGCCTGTGACAAATACTGGGGGATAAGCTCCTGGGACACCCGACAGATGTTTTTC,CACDKYWGISSWDTRQMFF
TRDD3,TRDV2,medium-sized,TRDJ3,TGTGCCTGTGACACCGGCTGGGGGATACGCGGAAGCTGGGACACCCGACAGATGTTTTTC,CACDTGWGIRGSWDTRQMFF
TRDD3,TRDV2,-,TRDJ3,TGTGCCTGTGACACCGCGGGGGGATACAGGAGCTCCTGGGGCACCCGACAGATGTTTTTC,CACDTAGGYRSSWGTRQMFF
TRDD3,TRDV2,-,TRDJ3,TGTGCCTGCGATCCACTGGGGGAGAGCTCCTGGGACACCCGACAGATGTTTTTC,CACDPLGESSWDTRQMFF
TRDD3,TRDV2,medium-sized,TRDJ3,TGTGCCTGTGACACCGCTAGCTGGGGGCCGTCCTGGGACACCCGACAGATGTTTTTC,CACDTASWGPSWDTRQMFF
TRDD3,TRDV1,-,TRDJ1,TGTGCTCTTGGGGACCAAGGCCCTCTACTGGGGGATCCCCCGTACATCGATAAACTCATCTTT,CALGDQGPLLGDPPYIDKLIF
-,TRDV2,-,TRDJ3,TGTGCCTGTGACTGGATGGGGCTTAGCTCCTGGGACACCCGACAGATGTTTTTC,CACDWMGLSSWDTRQMFF
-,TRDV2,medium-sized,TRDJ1,TGTGCCTGTGACACCGTCAATCCACCCCGCGCCGATAAACTCATCTTT,CACDTVNPPRADKLIF
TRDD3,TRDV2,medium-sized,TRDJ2,TGTGCCTGTGACACCGTGGGGGATAGGAGAACAGCACAACTCTTCTTT,CACDTVGDRRTAQLFF
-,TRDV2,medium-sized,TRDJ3,TGTGCCTGTGACACCTTAGGGGGCCACTCCTGGGACACCCGACAGATGTTTTTC,CACDTLGGHSWDTRQMFF
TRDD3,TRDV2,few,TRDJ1,TGTGCCTGTGACACCGAAGACCTGGGGGACACCGATAAACTCATCTTT,CACDTEDLGDTDKLIF
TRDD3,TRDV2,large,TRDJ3,TGTGCCTGTGACACCGTGCTGGGGGATAAAAGCTCCTGGGACACCCGACAGATGTTTTTC,CACDTVLGDKSSWDTRQMFF
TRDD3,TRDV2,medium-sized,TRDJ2,TGTGCCTGTGACCCACTGGGGGATACCCCTTTGACAGCACAACTCTTCTTT,CACDPLGDTPLTAQLFF
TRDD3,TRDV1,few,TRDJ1,TGTGCTCTTGGGGAAAAACGGGGATATCACACCGATAAACTCATCTTT,CALGEKRGYHTDKLIF
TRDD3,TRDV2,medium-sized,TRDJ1,TGTGCCTGTGACGCCTTACTGGGGGATACGGTCGATAAACTCATCTTT,CACDALLGDTVDKLIF
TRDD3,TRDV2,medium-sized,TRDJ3,TGTGCCTGTGACAAAGTACTGGGGGAAAGCTCCTGGGACACCCGACAGATGTTTTTC,CACDKVLGESSWDTRQMFF
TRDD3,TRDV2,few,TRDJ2,TGTGCCTGTGACTGGGGGATATTTTTGACAGCACAACTCTTCTTT,CACDWGIFLTAQLFF
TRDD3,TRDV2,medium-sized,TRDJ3,TGTGCCTGTGACACGTACTGGGGGATACGCTCCTGGGACACCCGACAGATGTTTTTC,CACDTYWGIRSWDTRQMFF
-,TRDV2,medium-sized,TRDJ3,TGTGCCTGTGACACCGGATGGGGAAGCTCCTGGGACACCCGACAGATGTTTTTC,CACDTGWGSSWDTRQMFF